The 18 T cell receptor beta chains listed next were all sequenced from one sample in a study of spatial heterogeneity in lung cancer. Study-wide findings and caveats: Tumor mutation counts were tracked by expanded intratumoral alpha and beta TCR counts.

Time point reported: sample taken at primary tumor resection. One entry per CDR3 protein results from TCRdb running MiXCR on the 5' RACE reads. The table records about 10,000 distinct CDR3 sequences, roughly 8% of them present only once. No cognate antigen is known for these TCRs. Sequencing used lung tumor tissue, obtained at surgery. Source of these receptors: a male donor with early-stage non-small cell lung cancer.

This clonotype was seen at least ten times. The J gene is TRBJ2-7, the V gene TRBV10-3, with 9 bases lining up with TRBD1. This CDR3 has 16 residues. The V gene end was trimmed by 2 bases and the J gene end by 5 bases; junction bases not matched to a gene: 10. Germline V gene data show CDR1 as ENHRY and CDR2 as SYGVKD. CDR3 sequence reads: CAISEGTGTGVDEQYF. CDR3 nucleotide sequence: TGTGCCATCAGTGAGGGGACAGGGACCGGGGTAGACGAGCAGTACTTC.

This clonotype has a count of ten or more. The junction does not match germline at one end; this may be a read error. The chain combines TRBV18 with TRBJ2-5, with unresolved D. The CDR3 is made up of 12 amino acids. Per the germline V gene, CDR1 is KGHSH and CDR2 is LQKENI. DNA of the CDR3: TGTGCCAGCTCACCAGATCAAGAGAACCAGTACTTC. This gives the protein CASSPDQENQYF.

This clonotype has just a few counts. V usage is TRBV7-2 and J usage is TRBJ2-3; D is perhaps TRBD2 (5 bases). Trimming removed 5 bases from V and 4 bases from J, with 19 bases in between. CDR1 is SGHTA and CDR2 is FQGNSA in the germline V gene. The CDR3 totals 16 residues. The chain's CDR3 is CASSPDLTSVADTQYF. CDR3 nucleotides: TGTGCCAGCAGCCCGGACCTTACTAGTGTGGCAGATACGCAGTATTTT.

This clonotype showed up many times. This chain connects TRBV20-1 to TRBJ2-1, with 7 bases identical to TRBD2. Germline CDR1 DFQATT, CDR2 SNEGSKA (reference sequence). This CDR3 has 14 amino acids. V lost 3 bases, J lost 4 bases, and 6 bases stayed unmatched. The CDR3 coding sequence is TGCAGTGCTAGGCTAGCGGTGAGATACAATGAGCAGTTCTTC. As protein: CSARLAVRYNEQFF.

This clonotype appeared many times. J is TRBJ1-5 and V is TRBV20-1; D uncertain. V was clipped by 0 bases and J by 4 bases, with 4 bases between them. Germline assignment: CDR1 DFQATT and CDR2 SNEGSKA (reference sequence). The CDR3 consists of 12 residues. CDR3 nucleotide sequence: TGCAGTGCTAGAGATCTGAATCAGCCCCAGCATTTT. It encodes CSARDLNQPQHF.

This clonotype was counted only a few times. In DNA form, the CDR3 reads TGTGCCATCAGTGAAGGTTCCCCGGATGAGCAGTTCTTC. Translated: CAISEGSPDEQFF. The chain joins TRBV10-3 to TRBJ2-1; D is ambiguous. CDR1 is ENHRY, CDR2 SYGVKD, per germline. The CDR3 sequence is 13 residues long. Trimming removed 3 bases from V and 8 bases from J, with 11 bases in between.

The chain has TRBV28 and TRBJ2-2; TRBD1 is a possible D gene (7 bases). V was cut by 8 bases and J by 6 bases, with 16 bases left in between. The germline CDR1 and CDR2 sequences are MDHEN and SYDVKM. CDR3 length: 14 amino acids. The CDR3 DNA sequence: TGTGCCAGCTCCAGGGGGGATACCGCCGGGGAGCTGTTTTTT. Its protein is CASSRGDTAGELFF.

This clonotype was counted only a few times. The chain combines TRBV10-3 with TRBJ2-1; no firm D call. CDR3 length: 12 amino acids. Trimming cost V 5 bases and J 7 bases, with 9 bases left between them. Germline-derived CDR1 and CDR2 are ENHRY and SYGVKD. CDR3 nucleotides: TGTGCCATCAGTCAGAGCGAGAATGAGCAGTTCTTC. Residues: CAISQSENEQFF.

This clonotype is termed medium-sized. The chain employs TRBV10-1 and TRBJ1-1; 9 bases are shared with TRBD1. This CDR3 region has 16 residues. Trimming at V came to 3 bases and at J to 0 bases, leaving 5 bases not matched to a gene. CDR1 WNHNN and CDR2 SYGVQD come from the germline V gene (reference sequence). The CDR3 is CASSDGTGIMNTEAFF. CDR3 nucleotides: TGCGCCAGCAGTGATGGGACAGGGATCATGAACACTGAAGCTTTCTTT.

This clonotype was recorded many times. V is TRBV30 and J is TRBJ2-5; a weak D match, TRBD2 (6 bases). Germline assignment: CDR1 GTSNPN and CDR2 SVGIG (reference sequence). Trimming removed 0 bases from V and 4 bases from J, with 12 bases in between. The length of the CDR3 is 14 residues. The CDR3 sequence: CAWSVGGGGETQYF. CDR3 bases: TGTGCCTGGAGTGTAGGTGGGGGAGGAGAGACCCAGTACTTC.

This clonotype was recorded at least ten times. This chain joins TRBV20-1 and TRBJ1-5; 9 positions match TRBD1. The CDR3 runs 16 residues. V shed 5 bases and J 4 bases; nucleotides not matched to a gene: 12. Germline CDR1 is DFQATT and CDR2 is SNEGSKA (reference sequence). The CDR3: CSAVPGGQGGNQPQHF. The CDR3 DNA reads TGCAGTGCTGTCCCAGGGGGACAGGGTGGTAATCAGCCCCAGCATTTT.

In DNA, the CDR3 is TGCGCCAGCAGCATAACAGGGCAAGAGACCCAGTACTTC. Translating gives CASSITGQETQYF. The gene calls are TRBV5-1 and TRBJ2-5; maybe TRBD1 (6 bases). Germline assignment: CDR1 SGHRS and CDR2 YFSETQ. V lost 4 bases and J lost 2, with 9 bases in between. The CDR3 has 13 residues.

Regarding this clonotype: This may arise from a read error, as a much more abundant clone is one base away. The chain recombines TRBV20-1 with TRBJ2-2; perhaps TRBD2 as D (6 bases). Germline V lookup: CDR1 DFQATT, CDR2 SNEGSKA (reference sequence). V lost 1 base to trimming and J lost 7 bases, with 13 bases between them. The CDR3 is made up of 14 amino acids. CDR3 residues: CSARAGEALGELFF. For the CDR3, the DNA is TGCAGTGCTAGAGCGGGGGAGGCGCTCGGGGAGCTGTTTTTT.

This clonotype was observed many times. Germline and junction disagree at one end, which may indicate a read error. The rearrangement uses TRBV3-1 and TRBJ1-1; D uncertain. CDR1 and CDR2 (germline): LGHDT, YNNKEL (reference sequence). This CDR3 spans 14 amino acids. The CDR3, as DNA: TGTGCCAGCACCCAAACCGGGGAGAACACTGAAGCTTTCTTT. It specifies CASTQTGENTEAFF.

This clonotype has at least ten counts. The chain has TRBV19 and TRBJ2-5, with D possibly matching TRBD2 (5 bases). The germline V gene has CDR1 LNHDA and CDR2 SQIVND (reference sequence). CDR3 size: 13 residues. V was shortened by 3 bases and J by 4 bases, with 9 bases between the two germline ends. The CDR3 loop reads CASSMRVTETQYF. The CDR3, as DNA: TGTGCCAGTAGTATGAGGGTGACAGAGACCCAGTACTTC.

This clonotype was seen at least ten times. The chain has TRBV7-2 and TRBJ2-7; 8 nucleotides align to TRBD1. Trimming removed 1 base from V and 13 bases from J; junction bases left unmatched: 6. The CDR3 has 12 residues. CDR1 is SGHTA, CDR2 FQGNSA, per germline. In DNA, the CDR3 is TGTGCCAGCAGCTTAGTCCGGGACAGGCTCTACTTC. Encoded protein: CASSLVRDRLYF.

This clonotype has a count of ten or more. The chain uses TRBV6-1 and TRBJ2-4; 9 bases are a match to TRBD1. The CDR3 consists of 18 residues. Looked up from germline, CDR1 is MNHNS and CDR2 is SASEGT. V shed 2 bases and J 5 bases; nucleotides not matched to a gene: 13. The CDR3 spells CASSEYSFYRGRENIQYF. As DNA, the CDR3 is TGTGCCAGCAGTGAATACTCCTTTTACAGGGGGCGCGAAAACATTCAGTACTTC.

In this sample, this clonotype turned up a few times. The V gene is TRBV24-1, the J gene TRBJ2-1; possibly TRBD2 for D (5 bases). The germline V gene has CDR1 KGHDR and CDR2 SFDVKD. The V end lost 3 bases, the J end lost 5 bases, and 13 bases lay between the germline ends. The CDR3 spans 15 residues. In DNA form, the CDR3 reads TGTGCCACCAGTGATCCTAGCAGTCTGAACAATGAGCAGTTCTTC. It encodes CATSDPSSLNNEQFF.